This T cell receptor beta chain was found in a study of T-cell memory formation after mild COVID-19. About the study: Clusters of TCRs were largely donor specific. Study-level points and caveats: Pre-infection memory held some responding clones, suggesting pre-existing cross-reactive T cells responded. Clones that contracted clustered mainly in CM and EM if CD4+ and in EMRA if CD8+.

This clonotype was picked up a small number of times. Its target is unknown. The V gene end was trimmed by 5 bases and the J gene end by 6 bases; junction bases not matched to a gene: 9. The CDR3 sequence is 15 residues long. CDR1 and CDR2 from the germline V gene are SGHAT and FQNNGV. TCR alpha and TCR beta cDNA libraries with sample barcodes and UMIs came from 5'RACE using constant-segment primers. In TCRdb, the 5' RACE reads were re-called with MiXCR into one record per CDR3 protein. This table holds around 400,000 distinct CDR3 sequences, roughly 26% found once. The rearrangement links TRBV11-2 to TRBJ2-2; 7 nucleotides line up with TRBD1. The specimen was PBMCs or a T cell subset sorted from them (not recorded which). The TCR was taken from an adult woman who had mild COVID-19 (a few samples of this study predate the infection). Cell type and time point are not known. As DNA, the CDR3 is TGTGCCAGCAGCCCCGGGGACAGTTTGTCCGGGGAGCTGTTTTTT. This encodes CASSPGDSLSGELFF.